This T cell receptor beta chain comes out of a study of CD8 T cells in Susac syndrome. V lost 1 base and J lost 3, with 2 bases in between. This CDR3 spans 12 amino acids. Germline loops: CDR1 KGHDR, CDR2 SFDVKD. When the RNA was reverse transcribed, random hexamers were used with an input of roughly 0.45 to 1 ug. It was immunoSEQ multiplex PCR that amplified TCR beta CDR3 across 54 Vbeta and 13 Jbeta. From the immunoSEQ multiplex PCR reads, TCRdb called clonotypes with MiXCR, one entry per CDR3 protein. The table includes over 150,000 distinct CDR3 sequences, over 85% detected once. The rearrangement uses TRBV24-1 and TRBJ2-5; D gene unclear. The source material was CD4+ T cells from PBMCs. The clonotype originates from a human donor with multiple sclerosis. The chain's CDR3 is CATSDFEETQYF. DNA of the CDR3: TGTGCCACCAGTGATTTCGAAGAGACCCAGTACTTC.